This T cell receptor beta chain was captured in a study of PD-1 blockade in classical Hodgkin lymphoma (dated by TCRdb to 2018 to 2020). Context from the whole study: Nivolumab dosing was 3 mg/kg intravenously every 2 weeks, continuing until either disease progression or unacceptable toxicity. A peripheral blood immune signature of response to PD-1 blockade in classical Hodgkin lymphoma was defined using TCR beta sequencing and CyTOF.

The Qiagen DNeasy kit was used to extract genomic DNA from unsorted PBMCs and from the negatively selected CD4+ and CD8+ fractions. TCR beta CDR3 regions were subjected to amplification by immunoSEQ multiplex PCR with primers that anneal to V and J segments. A synthetic immune receptor repertoire was used to minimize amplification bias, and remaining bias was computationally removed after sequencing. The published analysis was carried out like this. Custom Python scripts were used to quantify repertoire diversity as the Shannon entropy index. Unsorted, CD4+ and CD8+ repertoires were analyzed separately, except for combined analyses in which CD4+ and CD8+ sequences were merged in silico. Clonal expansion was defined as a frequency increase of at least 2-fold after treatment compared with C1D1, and clones undetected at baseline were assigned a pseudocount of 0.5. Clones with 0 or 1 copy at C1D1 were classified as singleton clones, and clones with 2 or more copies were classified as non-singleton clones. Clones expanded in unsorted samples were labelled as CD4+, CD8+ or unknown by matching protein sequences in sorted samples from the same patient. Diversity changes from C1D1 to C4D1 were tested in paired samples using Wilcoxon tests. TCRdb's version of the immuneACCESS table is confined to in-frame rearrangements and falls short of the full clone set. An unresolved V gene accounts for under half of the shortfall where checked; the remainder is of unknown origin. That table furnishes V, J and clone size, whereas the DNA furnished D and trimming. The sample records around 2,700 clones, more than 65% of which are singletons. The ten largest account for approximately 30% of the sample.

From a lookup of the germline V gene (reference sequence), CDR1 and CDR2 are LNHDA and SQIVND. Germline trimming amounts to 5 bases on V and 3 bases on J, with 10 as the count of junction bases outside the gene matches. From the cysteine through the phenylalanine, the CDR3 covers 16 amino acids. Kept here is only the CDR3 DNA, which spans 48 bases and is read in frame from base 1. The sample's time point, from its label and the paper: cycle 4 day 1 (C4D1), after around six weeks of nivolumab. All trial patients had relapsed after autologous stem cell transplantation, with cohorts A, B and C differing in prior brentuximab vedotin exposure. CD8+ T cells were purified from thawed PBMCs by magnetic negative selection with a Miltenyi CD8+ T cell isolation kit. The trial cohort was composed of 55 to 65 patients with relapsed/refractory classical Hodgkin lymphoma, for whom complete response, partial response or progressive disease was recorded as best overall response. Trial patients were treated with single-agent nivolumab in the multi-cohort phase II CheckMate 205 trial. An independent review committee assessed best overall response by applying the 2007 International Working Group response criteria. Trial PBMCs were collected just before the start of nivolumab (C1D1) and during therapy at cycle 2 day 1 and cycle 4 day 1. After peripheral blood was drawn into 8 mL Vacutainer Cell Preparation Tubes, PBMCs were isolated by centrifugation and then cryopreserved. Purified CD4+ and CD8+ fractions were prepared only for cases in which an additional PBMC sample was available. On LS columns in a quadroMACS separator, the magnetically labelled cells were depleted, and the flow-through was collected as the purified fraction.

There are a few counts of this clone. Its antigen remains undetermined. Base qualities are not at hand, and no much larger clone is one base apart. The paper as a whole reports these results and caveats: Only a single clinical trial cohort was studied, and what caused the repertoire differences, possibly disease activity or prior therapy, remained undefined. Trial patients achieving complete response had baseline diversity similar to newly diagnosed patients, whereas partial responders and progressors had significantly lower diversity. By C4D1, a significant rise was seen in CD4+ TCR diversity but not in CD8+ TCR diversity (p=0.0027 vs p=0.16), and the rise was most apparent among complete responders (p=0.02). Lower diversity was observed in patients in whom nivolumab was started less than 1 year after ASCT, and these patients were excluded from later analyses so that confounding by immune reconstitution would be avoided. Baseline TCR diversity was reported to be lower in newly diagnosed patients than in healthy donors and to be lower still in relapsed/refractory patients.

This specimen was CD8+ T cells from blood, taken before the fourth cycle of nivolumab. The receptor's source is a human donor with classical Hodgkin lymphoma. The rearranged segments are TRBV19 and TRBJ1-5; TRBD1 agrees with 7 junctional bases. The DNA is TGTGCCAGTAGTCGTCGACAGGGACCTTACAATCAGCCCCAGCATTTT. Protein translation: CASSRRQGPYNQPQHF. Supplemented by the reference TRBV19 and TRBJ1-5 proteins around the CDR3, the complete variable domain is DGGITQSPKYLFRKEGQNVTLSCEQNLNHDAMYWYRQDPGQGLRLIYYSQIVNDFQKGDIAEGYSVSREKKESFPLTVTSAQKNPTAFYLCASSRRQGPYNQPQHFGDGTRLSIL.